The T cell receptor (beta chain) described here comes from a study of neurological immune-mediated disorders. Study-level points and caveats: Private repertoires in all groups were suggested by the finding that expanded clones across subjects shared no CDR3 amino acid sequences.

Ten or more counts support this clonotype. The antigen is undetermined. Template-switch 5'RACE cDNA synthesis added a 10-nucleotide unique molecular identifier. From the 5' RACE reads, TCRdb called clonotypes with MiXCR, one entry per CDR3 protein. The table shows 45,000 to 55,000 distinct CDR3 sequences, with 10% occurring only once. The sequenced sample consisted of PBMCs. This receptor was taken from a woman in her thirties or forties with HTLV-1-associated myelopathy (HAM/TSP).

CDR3: CASSSSVAGGLVEQYF. As DNA, the CDR3 is TGTGCCAGCAGCTCCTCCGTGGCGGGGGGACTAGTCGAGCAGTACTTC. The chain employs TRBV6-2 or TRBV6-3 and TRBJ2-7; 8 bases match TRBD2. Germline CDR1 is MNHEY and CDR2 is SVGEGT. This CDR3 is 16 amino acids long. V trimming: 6 bases; J trimming: 6 bases; junction bases outside the gene matches: 16.